Detailed here is one T cell receptor beta chain. Its cognate antigen is unknown. One end of the junction varies from germline; a read error may be responsible. The Oncomine TCR Beta short-read assay was what sequenced the DNA obtained from cultured CD4+ T cells. In TCRdb, the PCR reads were re-called with MiXCR into one record per CDR3 protein. This sample carries over 10,000 distinct CDR3 sequences, nearly 60% of them seen once, and the ten largest clones take about 18%. The sample originates from a study of vaccination and CD4 T cells after COVID-19. Across the study: Median time from COVID diagnosis to post-COVID sampling was over 85 days (35 to 161). Median time from second vaccine dose to sampling was roughly 65 days (14 to 241).

This sample's treatment: roughly 11-day PBMC culture with coronavirus spike peptide pools or control peptides (ViraFEST assay). Germline V gene data show CDR1 as SGHTA and CDR2 as FQGNSA. This CDR3 region has 15 residues. The chain has TRBV7-2 and TRBJ1-5; 11 nucleotides agree with TRBD1. The sequenced sample was cultured CD4+ T cells from blood, obtained after SARS-CoV-2 vaccination. The clonotype originates from a human donor with COVID-19. The CDR3 loop reads CASSPRTGGGQTQHF. CDR3 DNA: TGTGCCAGCAGCCCCCGGACAGGGGGCGGTCAGACCCAGCATTTT.